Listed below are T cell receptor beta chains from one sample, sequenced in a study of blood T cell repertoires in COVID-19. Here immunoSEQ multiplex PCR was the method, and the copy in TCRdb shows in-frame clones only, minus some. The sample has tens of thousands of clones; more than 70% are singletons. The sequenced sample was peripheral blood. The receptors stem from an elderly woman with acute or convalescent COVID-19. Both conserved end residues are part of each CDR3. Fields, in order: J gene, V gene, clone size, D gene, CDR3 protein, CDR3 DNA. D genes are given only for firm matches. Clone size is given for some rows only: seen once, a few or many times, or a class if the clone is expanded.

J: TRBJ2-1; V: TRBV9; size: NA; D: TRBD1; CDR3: CASSPTGQESSYNEQFF; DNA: TGTGCCAGCAGCCCCACGGGACAGGAAAGCTCCTACAATGAGCAGTTCTTC
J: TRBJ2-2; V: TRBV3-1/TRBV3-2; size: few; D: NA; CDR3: CASSYRQTQNTGELFF; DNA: TGTGCCAGCAGCTACAGACAGACGCAGAACACCGGGGAGCTGTTTTTT
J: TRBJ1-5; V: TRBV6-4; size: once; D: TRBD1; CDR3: CASSGDRVGNQPQHF; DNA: TGTGCCAGCAGTGGAGACAGGGTTGGGAATCAGCCCCAGCATTTT
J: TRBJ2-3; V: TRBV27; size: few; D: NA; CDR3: CASSLGQSSTDTQYF; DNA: TGTGCCAGCAGCCTCGGACAAAGCAGCACAGATACGCAGTATTTT
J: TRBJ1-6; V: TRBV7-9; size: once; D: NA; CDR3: CASNNLTSDSPLHF; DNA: TGTGCCAGCAACAATTTGACATCGGATTCACCCCTCCACTTT
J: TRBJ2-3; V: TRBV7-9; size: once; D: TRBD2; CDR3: CASSLPTSGISTDTQYF; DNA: TGTGCCAGCAGCTTACCCACTAGCGGGATAAGCACAGATACGCAGTATTTT
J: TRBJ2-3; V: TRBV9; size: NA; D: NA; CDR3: CASSAGVPSTDTQYF; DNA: TGTGCCAGCAGCGCCGGGGTCCCTAGCACAGATACGCAGTATTTT
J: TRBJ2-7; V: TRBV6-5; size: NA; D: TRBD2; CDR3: CASSTGLGAGEQYF; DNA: TGTGCCAGCAGTACGGGACTAGGGGCGGGCGAGCAGTACTTC
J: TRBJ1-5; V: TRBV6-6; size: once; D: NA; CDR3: CASSYPRDSNQPQHF; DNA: TGTGCCAGCAGTTACCCGCGCGATAGCAATCAGCCCCAGCATTTT
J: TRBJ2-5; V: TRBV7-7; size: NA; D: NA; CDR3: CASSLGAGDETQYF; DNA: TGTGCTAGCAGCTTAGGGGCAGGGGACGAGACCCAGTACTTC
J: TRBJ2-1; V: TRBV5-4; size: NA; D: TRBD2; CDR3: CASSPGLAEQFF; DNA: TGTGCCAGCAGCCCGGGACTAGCGGAGCAGTTCTTC
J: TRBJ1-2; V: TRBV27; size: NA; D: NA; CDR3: CASSFLQGLGYTF; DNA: TGTGCCAGCAGTTTCTTGCAGGGTCTGGGCTACACCTTC
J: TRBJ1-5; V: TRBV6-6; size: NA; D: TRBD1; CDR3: CASSYSGTGGDWAQHF; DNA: TGTGCCAGCAGTTACTCAGGGACAGGGGGTGATTGGGCCCAGCATTTT
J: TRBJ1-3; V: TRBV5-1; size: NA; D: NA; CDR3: CASSWLGLDSGNTIYF; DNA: TGCGCCAGCAGCTGGCTGGGGCTGGACTCTGGAAACACCATATATTTT
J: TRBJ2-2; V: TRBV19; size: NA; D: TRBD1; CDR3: CASTVAGGRFGELFF; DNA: TGTGCCAGTACCGTCGCAGGGGGCCGGTTTGGGGAGCTGTTTTTT